The next 22 T cell receptor beta chains were all read from a single sample in a study of T-cell reconstitution after alpha-beta-depleted transplantation in children. Preparation of the TCRbeta library was carried out with unique molecular identifiers. TCRdb re-analysed the PCR reads in MiXCR, keeping a single row per CDR3 protein. This sample has some 81,000 distinct CDR3 sequences, with around 14% found just once. Sequences were derived from PBMCs, mostly from graft donor cells, sampled 180 days after TCRalphabeta/CD19-depleted stem cell transplant. The source of these receptors is a male patient aged 2 to 10 who had a stem cell transplant for acute lymphoblastic leukemia, so the T cells may come from the graft donor.

This chain links TRBV7-6 with TRBJ1-2, with D perhaps TRBD1 (5 bases). This CDR3 comprises 16 residues. CDR1 and CDR2 (germline): SGHVS, FNYEAQ. V was shortened by 5 bases and J by 5 bases, with 21 bases between the two germline ends. CDR3: CASSPRPGGGIYGYTF. In nucleotides, the CDR3 is TGTGCCAGCAGCCCACGCCCCGGGGGAGGGATTTATGGCTACACCTTC.

CDR3 DNA: TGCAGTGCTGTGACTAGCGGGAGGGAAGAGACCCAGTACTTC. The encoded protein is CSAVTSGREETQYF. V is TRBV20-1 and J is TRBJ2-5; the match to TRBD2 covers 14 bases. The CDR3 is made up of 14 amino acids. Germline V lookup: CDR1 DFQATT, CDR2 SNEGSKA (reference sequence). With 5 bases clipped from V and 3 bases from J, the junction kept 2 bases outside the gene matches.

This clonotype appeared a few times. This chain connects TRBV7-2 to TRBJ2-3; no firm D call. V lost 6 bases, J lost 5 bases, and 15 bases lay in between. This CDR3 has 14 amino acids. Germline V lookup: CDR1 SGHTA, CDR2 FQGNSA. The CDR3 nucleotides are TGTGCCAGCAGTCCCCAGAGACACGTAGATACGCAGTATTTT. It translates to CASSPQRHVDTQYF.

This clonotype has just a few counts. This chain links TRBV3-1 with TRBJ2-7; D is undetermined. CDR3 length equals 13 residues. Germline V lookup: CDR1 LGHDT, CDR2 YNNKEL (reference sequence). V was cut by 1 base and J by 5 bases, with 9 bases left in between. CDR3 sequence: CASSQGPVDEQYF. DNA for the CDR3: TGTGCCAGCAGCCAAGGTCCGGTGGACGAGCAGTACTTC.

There are a few counts of this clonotype. V usage is TRBV7-2 and J usage is TRBJ2-1, with D hard to call. Looked up from germline, CDR1 is SGHTA and CDR2 is FQGNSA. This CDR3 contains 13 residues. With 5 bases removed from V and 6 bases from J, the gap between germline ends came to 11 bases. CDR3 residues: CASSPLVLNEQFF. CDR3 sequence (DNA): TGTGCCAGCAGCCCTCTTGTTCTCAATGAGCAGTTCTTC.

The J gene is TRBJ2-7, the V gene TRBV24-1; 9 nucleotides agree with TRBD1. The germline gives CDR1 KGHDR, CDR2 SFDVKD. The J segment lost 0 bases and the V segment lost 4 bases, leaving 6 bases of the junction unmatched. CDR3 length: 16 residues. The CDR3, as DNA: TGTGCCACCAGTGACTTCGGGACAGGGTACTCCTACGAGCAGTACTTC. As protein: CATSDFGTGYSYEQYF.

The CDR3 loop is CASSRTGSNQPQHF. The CDR3 region has the DNA TGTGCCAGCAGCCGGACAGGTAGCAATCAGCCCCAGCATTTT. The chain combines TRBV7-2 with TRBJ1-5; 7 bases map to TRBD1. This CDR3 comprises 14 residues. Trimming took 5 bases from V and 0 from J; bases not matched to a gene: 1. Germline CDR1 and CDR2: SGHTA and FQGNSA.

This clonotype was observed many times. The chain links TRBV10-3 to TRBJ1-3, with no clear D. Germline assignment: CDR1 ENHRY and CDR2 SYGVKD. Trimming pared 6 bases from V and 5 bases from J, leaving 11 bases between. The CDR3 has 13 residues. The DNA of the CDR3 is TGTGCCATCAGACCCGACGGACGAAACACCATATATTTT. Translated, it gives CAIRPDGRNTIYF.

This clonotype was picked up many times. The chain has TRBV5-1 and TRBJ1-2; D call uncertain. Germline values: CDR1 SGHRS, CDR2 YFSETQ. The CDR3 runs 14 residues. V lost 4 bases and J 6 bases, leaving 16 bases between the germline ends. CDR3 amino acids: CASSPGGFTHGYTF. Written as DNA, the CDR3 is TGCGCCAGCAGCCCGGGAGGTTTCACCCATGGCTACACCTTC.

This clonotype came up a few times. CDR3 coding DNA: TGTGCCAGCAGCTCCATTGCGGGAGTGGTCGGGGAGCTGTTTTTT. This encodes CASSSIAGVVGELFF. V and J are TRBV7-6 and TRBJ2-2; TRBD2 agrees at 7 bases. The CDR3 contains 15 residues. Germline loops: CDR1 SGHVS, CDR2 FNYEAQ. The J segment lost 7 bases and the V segment lost 4 bases, leaving 9 bases of the junction unmatched.

The chain links TRBV7-9 to TRBJ1-2; TRBD1 might be the D (6 bases). CDR1 is SEHNR and CDR2 is FQNEAQ in the germline V gene (reference sequence). The CDR3 totals 15 residues. V was cut by 2 bases and J by 2 bases, with 12 bases left in between. For the CDR3, the DNA is TGTGCCAGCAGCTTAAGGCACAGGGAAAACTATGGCTACACCTTC. It translates to CASSLRHRENYGYTF.

V gene TRBV29-1 combines with J gene TRBJ2-7; 8 bases agree with TRBD1. Germline V gene data show CDR1 as SQVTM and CDR2 as ANQGSEA. Losses at the gene ends were 7 bases for V and 3 bases for J; bases not matched to a gene: 11. The CDR3 has 14 residues. The CDR3 region is CSAPARQGNYEQYF. DNA for the CDR3: TGCAGCGCCCCAGCACGACAGGGGAACTACGAGCAGTACTTC.

The chain combines TRBV14 with TRBJ2-7, with 7 bases matching TRBD1. Germline V gives CDR1 SGHDN, CDR2 FVKESK. V shed 4 bases and J 4 bases; nucleotides not matched to a gene: 4. The CDR3 is made up of 13 amino acids. The CDR3 loop reads CASSRDRAYEQYF. The CDR3 coding sequence is TGTGCCAGCAGCCGCGACAGGGCATACGAGCAGTACTTC.

This chain connects TRBV28 to TRBJ2-2, with TRBD1 identical over 8 bases. The CDR3 has 15 amino acids. CDR1 and CDR2 from the germline V gene are MDHEN and SYDVKM. V dropped 6 bases and J dropped 6; count of bases not matched to a gene: 9. The CDR3 reads CASRNGQGRAGELFF. For the CDR3, the DNA is TGTGCCAGCAGGAATGGACAGGGTCGGGCCGGGGAGCTGTTTTTT.

The CDR3 sequence is CSALGLAESSYEQYF. The CDR3 DNA sequence: TGCAGTGCCCTCGGACTAGCGGAGAGCTCCTACGAGCAGTACTTC. This chain links TRBV20-1 with TRBJ2-7, with 10 bases lining up with TRBD2. With 6 bases clipped from V and 0 bases from J, the junction kept 8 bases outside the gene matches. From germline, CDR1 is DFQATT and CDR2 SNEGSKA (reference sequence). CDR3 length equals 15 residues.

The sample holds a few counts of this clonotype. This chain joins TRBV6-5 and TRBJ2-3; 9 bases are a match to TRBD2. The germline V gene encodes CDR1 MNHEY and CDR2 SVGAGI. V lost 2 bases and J lost 6; bases outside the gene matches: 6. The CDR3 loop spans 15 amino acids. In DNA, the CDR3 is TGTGCCAGCAGTTACCGTAGCGGGAGAGGGGATACGCAGTATTTT. It encodes CASSYRSGRGDTQYF.

This clonotype was seen once. The chain combines TRBV6-2 or TRBV6-3 with TRBJ2-7; D not certain. The germline CDR1 and CDR2 sequences are MNHEY and SVGEGT. This CDR3 region has 14 residues. The V and J ends lost 5 bases and 3 bases respectively, with 14 bases between them. CDR3 loop: CASSPRGHLYEQYF. The CDR3 region has the DNA TGTGCCAGCAGTCCCCGCGGTCATCTCTACGAGCAGTACTTC.

A few counts support this clonotype. The gene calls are TRBV9 and TRBJ2-2, with no clear D. The CDR3 is 14 amino acids. V lost 4 bases, J lost 8 bases, and 15 bases lay in between. Germline lookup yields CDR1 SGDLS and CDR2 YYNGEE. CDR3 in amino acids: CASSFLGRTGELFF. The CDR3 nucleotides read TGTGCCAGCAGCTTCCTCGGCCGAACAGGGGAGCTGTTTTTT.

This clonotype was counted a few times. This rearrangement joins TRBV25-1 to TRBJ2-2; tentative D call: TRBD1 (5 bases). In germline, CDR1 is MGHDK, CDR2 SYGVNS. The CDR3 is made up of 13 amino acids. V dropped 7 bases and J dropped 5 bases, with 11 bases sitting between them. CDR3 nucleotides: TGTGCCAGCACTTACAGGTTAACCGGGGAGCTGTTTTTT. Translating gives CASTYRLTGELFF.

This chain joins TRBV5-1 and TRBJ2-7, with D perhaps matching TRBD1 (6 bases). V was pared by 5 bases and J by 4 bases, with 16 bases between. The germline gives CDR1 SGHRS, CDR2 YFSETQ. The CDR3 consists of 14 residues. The CDR3 DNA reads TGCGCCAGCAGTCAACGGACAGACGGTTACGAGCAGTACTTC. Its protein is CASSQRTDGYEQYF.

The sample holds a few counts of this clonotype. The rearrangement uses TRBV5-6 and TRBJ2-5; a weak D match, TRBD2 (5 bases). V gave up 6 bases and J gave up 5 bases, with 11 bases separating them. Germline V gives CDR1 SGHDT, CDR2 YYEEEE. The CDR3 contains 12 residues. The DNA of the CDR3 is TGTGCCAGCACCATAAGAGGGGAGACCCAGTACTTC. Residues: CASTIRGETQYF. The full variable domain, completed using reference TRBV5-6 and TRBJ2-5, is DAGVTQSPTHLIKTRGQQVTLRCSPKSGHDTVSWYQQALGQGPQFIFQYYEEEERQRGNFPDRFSGHQFPNYSSELNVNALLLGDSALYLCASTIRGETQYFGPGTRLLVL.

This chain connects TRBV7-2 to TRBJ1-5; 7 bases fit TRBD1. Germline loops: CDR1 SGHTA, CDR2 FQGNSA. The CDR3 length is 15 residues. V gave up 1 base and J gave up 7 bases; unmatched junction bases: 7. In DNA, the CDR3 is TGTGCCAGCAGCTTAGTCGGGACAGAGGAGCAGCCCCAGCATTTT. Protein product: CASSLVGTEEQPQHF.